The 27 T cell receptor beta chains reported below all come from one sample, sequenced in a study of tumor-infiltrating lymphocytes in primary liver carcinoma. Co-extracted RNA and DNA came from about 19-30 mg of unsorted bulk tissue. Starting from around 0.45 ug of total RNA, TCR beta cDNA was produced with a primer in the constant region. Sequencing libraries for TCR beta derived from three nested multiplex PCR rounds that used slightly modified ARM-PCR. TRBV1-TRBV30 forward primers paired with a C-beta reverse primer drove the first two PCR rounds, approximately 11 cycles each. TCRdb used MiXCR to reprocess the multiplex PCR reads, holding one entry per CDR3 protein. Of about 78,000 distinct CDR3 sequences in the sample, 71% were seen once. Sequenced: liver tumor tissue from sampling region 4. Subset meaning: tumor region T4, right-lateral pole. These receptors all come from an older woman with primary liver carcinoma and hepatitis B virus infection.

This clonotype was seen repeatedly, ten times or more. This chain joins TRBV12-3 or TRBV12-4 and TRBJ1-5; D may be TRBD1 (6 bases). The CDR3 loop spans 15 amino acids. V was trimmed by 7 bases and J by 3 bases, leaving 16 bases between them. CDR3 nucleotides: TGTGCCAGCAAGGAGAGTGGACAGCTCAATCAGCCCCAGCATTTT. It encodes CASKESGQLNQPQHF.

On this clonotype: At one end the junction does not follow the germline gene, possibly because of a read error. The chain combines TRBV12-3 or TRBV12-4 with TRBJ2-6; D could derive from TRBD1 or TRBD2 (5 bases each). The CDR3 sequence is 18 residues long. This CDR3 is CASSLAGLGMAGANVLTF. The CDR3 DNA reads as TGTGCCAGCAGTTTAGCCGGTCTCGGGATGGCTGGGGCCAACGTCCTAACTTTC.

Comments on this clonotype: One end of the junction is discordant with germline, which a read error may explain. The chain joins TRBV5-6 to TRBJ2-1, with TRBD1 matching 9 bases. This CDR3 is built from 15 residues. Germline V gene data show CDR1 as SGHDT and CDR2 as YYEEEE. The CDR3 DNA sequence: TGTGCCAGCAGCTACAGGGGGCGACAGTACAAAGAGCAGTTCTTC. Residues: CASSYRGRQYKEQFF.

A remark on this clonotype: One junction end does not reproduce the germline sequence, and a read error may be involved. The rearrangement joins TRBV6-5 to TRBJ1-1, with D unclear. CDR1 MNHEY and CDR2 SVGAGI come from the germline V gene. This CDR3 is built from 16 residues. CDR3 nucleotides: TGTGCCAGCAGTTACTCCCCCCCCAGGTATAACACTGAAGCTTTATTT. Translated, it gives CASSYSPPRYNTEALF.

This clonotype was seen more than once but under ten times. The genes are TRBV28 and TRBJ2-2; 9 nucleotides align to TRBD2. Per the germline V gene, CDR1 is MDHEN and CDR2 is SYDVKM. V shed 8 bases, J shed 3 bases, and the junction held 19 bases outside the gene matches. The CDR3 has 19 amino acids. Here the CDR3 reads CASRFWAGGRGGHTGELFF. The CDR3, as DNA: TGTGCCAGCCGCTTCTGGGCCGGCGGGAGGGGAGGGCACACCGGGGAGCTGTTTTTT.

As regards this clonotype: The junction departs from the called germline gene at one end, perhaps through a read error. The CDR3 DNA follows: TGTGCCATCAGTCCCGGGGGGTACGGTTACGAGCAGTACTTC. Translating it yields CAISPGGYGYEQYF. The V call is TRBV6-5, the J call TRBJ2-7; 7 bases fit TRBD2. Germline V gives CDR1 MNHEY, CDR2 SVGAGI. This CDR3 contains 14 residues.

On this clonotype: Mismatch with germline at one junction end may stem from a read error. Here the CDR3 DNA reads TGTGTCAGCAGTTTACCCAACCTACAGCCCCAACATTTT. Residues: CVSSLPNLQPQHF. The chain recombines TRBV28 with TRBJ1-5; no clear D. The CDR3 loop spans 13 amino acids. Per germline, CDR1 MDHEN and CDR2 SYDVKM.

To note about this clonotype: Being one base from a much bigger clone, this may be a read error. The chain joins TRBV5-4 to TRBJ2-7; a possible D gene is TRBD2 (5 bases). The germline V and J ends were trimmed by 4 bases and 4 bases, with 15 bases remaining between them. CDR3 length equals 14 residues. Germline CDR1 is SGHNT and CDR2 is YYREEE (reference sequence). CDR3 in DNA: TGTGCCAGCAGCCGGGGTTGGGGATGGTACGAGCAGTACTTC. Residues: CASSRGWGWYEQYF.

There are a few counts of this clonotype. The rearrangement joins TRBV15 to TRBJ2-7; D unclear. Looked up from germline, CDR1 is LNHNV and CDR2 is YYDKDF (reference sequence). Trimming took 0 bases from V and 2 from J, leaving 11 bases between them. The CDR3 is made up of 15 amino acids. The CDR3 DNA reads as TGTGCCACCAGCAGAGAGGGCGGTTCCGCCTACGAGCAGTACTTC. Amino acid sequence: CATSREGGSAYEQYF.

This clonotype was seen only a few times. The gene calls are TRBV2 and TRBJ1-4; D is undetermined. Germline loops: CDR1 SNHLY, CDR2 FYNNEI. CDR3 size: 13 residues. Trimming pared 5 bases from V and 8 bases from J, leaving 12 bases between. CDR3 sequence reads: CASSLRAQEKLFF. DNA for the CDR3: TGTGCCAGCAGTCTAAGGGCTCAAGAAAAACTGTTTTTT.

A note on this clonotype: Compared with germline, one end of the junction differs, possibly owing to a read error. The V gene is TRBV11-2, the J gene TRBJ2-3, with TRBD2 matching 7 bases. CDR3 length: 15 amino acids. CDR1 is SGHAT and CDR2 is FQNNGV in the germline V gene. In DNA form, the CDR3 reads TGTGCCGGCAGCTTAGGAACGGGAGGCACAGATATGCAATATTTT. It yields the protein CAGSLGTGGTDMQYF.

V is TRBV11-2 and J is TRBJ2-7; the match to TRBD2 covers 8 bases. Germline values: CDR1 SGHAT, CDR2 FQNNGV. CDR3 length equals 16 residues. Trimming removed 10 bases from V and 7 bases from J; junction bases left unmatched: 21. The CDR3 protein is CANTTLRREARGEQYF. In DNA, the CDR3 is TGTGCCAACACGACTCTTAGGCGGGAGGCAAGGGGGGAGCAGTACTTC. Full variable domain (outside the CDR3, taken from reference TRBV11-2 and TRBJ2-7): EAGVAQSPRYKIIEKRQSVAFWCNPISGHATLYWYQQILGQGPKLLIQFQNNGVVDDSQLPKDRFSAERLKGVDSTLKIQPAKLEDSAVYLCANTTLRREARGEQYFGPGTRLTVT.

Worth noting for this clonotype: This may be a read error: a much more frequent sequence differs by one nucleotide. This chain connects TRBV29-1 to TRBJ1-2, with 7 positions matching TRBD1. CDR1 is SQVTM and CDR2 is ANQGSEA in the germline V gene. This CDR3 spans 14 amino acids. J was trimmed by 2 bases and V by 4 bases; bases with no gene match: 7. The DNA for the CDR3 is TGCAGCGTTGGGACAGGCTCTCCCAACTATGGCTACACCTTC. This translates into CSVGTGSPNYGYTF.

This clonotype appeared a single time. Germline and junction disagree at one end, which may indicate a read error. This chain uses TRBV5-1 with TRBJ2-7; D might be TRBD2 (5 bases). There are 13 residues in the CDR3. Germline V gene data show CDR1 as SGHRS and CDR2 as YFSETQ. The CDR3 is CASSSHDDYKQYF. CDR3 in DNA: TGCGCCAGCAGCTCACACGACGACTACAAGCAGTACTTC.

In the case of this clonotype: A much larger clone is a single base away; this may be a read error. The gene calls are TRBV25-1 and TRBJ2-5; D gene unclear. CDR3 length equals 11 residues. V dropped 7 bases and J dropped 4 bases, with 7 bases sitting between them. Germline assignment: CDR1 MGHDK and CDR2 SYGVNS. The CDR3 here is CASMHRETQYF. As DNA, the CDR3 is TGTGCCAGCATGCATCGAGAGACCCAGTACTTC.

As regards this clonotype: One end of the junction is discordant with germline, which a read error may explain. The chain recombines TRBV11-2 with TRBJ2-3, with D unresolved. The germline CDR1 and CDR2 sequences are SGHAT and FQNNGV. The length of the CDR3 is 13 residues. In nucleotides, the CDR3 is TGTGCTAGCAGCTCAGATCGAGGATATACGCAGTATTTT. Encoded protein: CASSSDRGYTQYF.

The count of this clonotype is one. A much larger clone sits a single nucleotide away, making a read error possible. The chain carries TRBV5-1 and TRBJ2-7; D ambiguous. The CDR3 spans 12 residues. Germline V CDR1 and CDR2: SGHRS, YFSETQ. The ends were cut back, 1 base at V and 2 bases at J, with 4 bases in the middle. The CDR3 protein is CASSLITYEQYF. In DNA form, the CDR3 reads TGCGCCAGCAGCTTGATCACCTACGAGCAGTACTTC.

A word on this clonotype: Germline is not matched at one junction end, which may reflect a read error. The chain joins TRBV12-3 or TRBV12-4 to TRBJ1-3; D may be TRBD1 (5 bases). This CDR3 region has 14 residues. CDR3 bases: TGTGCCACCATGCAGGGTATCTCTGGAAACATCATATATTTT. This sequence encodes CATMQGISGNIIYF.

The chain links TRBV11-2 to TRBJ2-1; maybe TRBD2 (5 bases). Germline loops: CDR1 SGHAT, CDR2 FQNNGV. The CDR3 loop spans 15 amino acids. The V and J ends lost 4 bases and 2 bases respectively, with 12 bases between them. Here the CDR3 DNA reads TGTGCCAGCAGCTCTCGCAACGGGACCTACAATGAGCAGTTCTTC. It translates to CASSSRNGTYNEQFF.

About this clonotype itself: Germline and junction disagree at one end, which may indicate a read error. The chain couples TRBV6-2 or TRBV6-3 to TRBJ2-1, with D possibly TRBD2 on 6 matching bases. The CDR3 is 14 amino acids. Germline values: CDR1 MNHEY, CDR2 SVGEGT. This CDR3 reads CASRPDGGLNEHFF. Written as DNA, the CDR3 is TGTGCCAGCAGACCCGACGGGGGTCTCAATGAGCATTTCTTC.

Concerning this clonotype: The junction differs from germline at one of its ends, possibly a read error. This chain joins TRBV6-6 and TRBJ2-1, with D tentatively TRBD1 (6 bases). Germline V gene lookup returns CDR1 MNHNY and CDR2 SVGAGI (reference sequence). The CDR3 sequence is 15 residues long. The CDR3, as DNA: TGTGCCAGCAGGCCACAGGGTGGCGCCTACATTGAGCAGTTCTTC. It is translated as CASRPQGGAYIEQFF.

This clonotype has only a few counts. The CDR3 DNA follows: TGTGCCAGCTCACCACGGAGGGAAGAGACCCAGTACTTC. It is translated as CASSPRREETQYF. This chain links TRBV18 with TRBJ2-5; D is possibly TRBD2 (6 bases). Germline CDR1 and CDR2: KGHSH and LQKENI. Trimming cost V 1 base and J 3 bases, with 6 bases left between them. The CDR3 loop spans 13 amino acids.

With regard to this clonotype: One end of the junction fails to match germline, which may point to a read error. The rearrangement joins TRBV29-1 to TRBJ2-7; no clear D gene. The V gene's germline CDR1 is SQVTM and CDR2 ANQGSEA. The CDR3 is made up of 13 amino acids. The CDR3 sequence is CIVTGRNSYEQYF. CDR3 coding DNA: TGCATCGTTACTGGACGTAACTCCTACGAGCAGTACTTC.

Remarks on this clonotype: The junction and the germline gene differ at one end; a read error may be behind it. This chain links TRBV6-6 with TRBJ1-3; 9 positions agree with TRBD1. CDR1 is MNHNY, CDR2 SVGAGI, per germline (reference sequence). The CDR3 runs to 13 residues. The CDR3 region is CVSSGGTGKNIYF. The CDR3 nucleotides read TGTGTCAGCAGCGGTGGGACAGGGAAAAACATATATTTT.

The V gene is TRBV5-1, the J gene TRBJ1-2; TRBD1 aligns across 7 bases. The CDR3 sequence is 13 residues long. Losses at the gene ends were 5 bases for V and 7 bases for J; bases not matched to a gene: 8. The germline CDR1 and CDR2 sequences are SGHRS and YFSETQ. The CDR3 bases are TGCGCCAGCAGGTCAACAGGGGTCTGTGGCTACACCTTC. It codes for CASRSTGVCGYTF.

Comments on this clonotype: Lacking the conserved final phenylalanine or tryptophan, this CDR3 likely reflects a read error. V and J are TRBV19 and TRBJ2-4; D tentatively reads TRBD1 or TRBD2 (5 bases each). Germline assignment: CDR1 LNHDA and CDR2 SQIVND (reference sequence). Trimming left V 7 bases short and J 9 bases short, with 13 bases between. This CDR3 spans 12 amino acids. The CDR3 protein is CASTEGKRIQYI. CDR3 coding DNA: TGTGCCAGTACCGAGGGGAAACGCATTCAGTACATC.

As to this clonotype: Since a much larger clone is just one base distant, this may be a read error. This rearrangement joins TRBV28 to TRBJ2-1, with 7 positions matching TRBD2. This CDR3 has 14 residues. Germline V lookup: CDR1 MDHEN, CDR2 SYDVKM. Here the CDR3 reads CASTPGGRPNGQFF. The CDR3 DNA reads as TGTGCCAGCACACCGGGAGGCCGACCCAATGGGCAGTTCTTC.